The clone carrying this T cell receptor (beta chain) was recorded once. This sample was taken from a study of PD-L1 blockade in urothelial cancer. Study overall: Bladder-origin urothelial cancer in males covered about 90% of the roughly 30 patients.

The table came from immunoSEQ multiplex PCR; TCRdb's copy has only in-frame clones and leaves some out. The sample shows about 130,000 clones, 70% to 85% of them seen only once. The CDR3 has 13 amino acids. Deletions cut 4 bases from V and 3 bases from J, with 10 bases between. Germline V CDR1 and CDR2: SGDLS, YYNGEE. Stated time point: pretreatment peripheral blood. The gene calls are TRBV9 and TRBJ1-1; tentatively, D is TRBD1 (6 bases). The TCR comes from a man between 50 and 59 years old with urothelial cancer. Sample: PBMCs, taken around atezolizumab (anti-PD-L1) treatment. CDR3 loop: CASSSGQHTEAFF. The CDR3 coding sequence is TGTGCCAGCAGCTCAGGACAGCACACTGAAGCTTTCTTT.